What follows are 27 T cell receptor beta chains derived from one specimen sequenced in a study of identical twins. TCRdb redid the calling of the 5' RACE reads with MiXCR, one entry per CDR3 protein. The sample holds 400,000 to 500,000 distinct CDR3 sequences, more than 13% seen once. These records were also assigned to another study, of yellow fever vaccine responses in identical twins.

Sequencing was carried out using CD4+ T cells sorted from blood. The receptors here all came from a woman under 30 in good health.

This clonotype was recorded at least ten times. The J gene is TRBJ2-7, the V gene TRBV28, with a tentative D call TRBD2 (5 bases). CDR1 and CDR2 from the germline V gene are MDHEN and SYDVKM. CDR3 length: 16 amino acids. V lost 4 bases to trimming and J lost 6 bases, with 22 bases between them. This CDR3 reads CASSSSLVVRASEQYF. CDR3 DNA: TGTGCCAGCAGTTCCTCCCTCGTCGTGAGGGCCTCCGAGCAGTACTTC. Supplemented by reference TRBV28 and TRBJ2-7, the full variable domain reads DVKVTQSSRYLVKRTGEKVFLECVQDMDHENMFWYRQDPGLGLRLIYFSYDVKMKEKGDIPEGYSVSREKKERFSLILESASTNQTSMYLCASSSSLVVRASEQYFGPGTRLTVT.

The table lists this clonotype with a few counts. The CDR3, as DNA: TGTGCCACCAGTGATCACAGCGGGGCAACCACAGATACGCAGTATTTT. Its protein is CATSDHSGATTDTQYF. The chain recombines TRBV24-1 with TRBJ2-3, with 7 bases lining up with TRBD2. Trimming removed 3 bases from V and 2 bases from J; junction bases left unmatched: 7. The germline V gene encodes CDR1 KGHDR and CDR2 SFDVKD. The CDR3 has 16 amino acids.

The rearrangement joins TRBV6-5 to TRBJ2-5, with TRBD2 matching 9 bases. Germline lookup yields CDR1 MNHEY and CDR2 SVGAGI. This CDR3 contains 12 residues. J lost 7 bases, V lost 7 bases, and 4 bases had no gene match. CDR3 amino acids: CASIAGVGTQYF. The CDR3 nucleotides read TGTGCCAGCATAGCGGGAGTGGGGACCCAGTACTTC.

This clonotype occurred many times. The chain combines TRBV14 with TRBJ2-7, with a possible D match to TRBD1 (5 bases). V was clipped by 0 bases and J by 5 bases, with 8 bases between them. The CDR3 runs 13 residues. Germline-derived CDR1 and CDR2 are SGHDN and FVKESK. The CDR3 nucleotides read TGTGCCAGCAGCCAAGACAGGGTGCACGAGCAGTACTTC. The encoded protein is CASSQDRVHEQYF.

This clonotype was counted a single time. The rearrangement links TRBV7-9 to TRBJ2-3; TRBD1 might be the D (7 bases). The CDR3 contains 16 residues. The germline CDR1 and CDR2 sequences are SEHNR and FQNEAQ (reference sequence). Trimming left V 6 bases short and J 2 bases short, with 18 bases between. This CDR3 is CASRPRTGGATDTQYF. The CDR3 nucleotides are TGTGCCAGCAGACCCCGGACAGGAGGGGCCACAGATACGCAGTATTTT.

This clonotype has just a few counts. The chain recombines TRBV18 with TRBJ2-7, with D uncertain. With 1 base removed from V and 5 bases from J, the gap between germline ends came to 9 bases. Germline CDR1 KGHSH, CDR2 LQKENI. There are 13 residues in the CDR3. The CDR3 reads CASSPQGNDEQYF. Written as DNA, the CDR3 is TGTGCCAGCTCACCACAGGGTAACGACGAGCAGTACTTC.

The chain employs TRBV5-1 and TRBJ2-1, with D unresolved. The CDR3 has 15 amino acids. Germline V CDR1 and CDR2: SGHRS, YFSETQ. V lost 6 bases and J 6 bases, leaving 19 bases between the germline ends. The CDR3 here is CASTYRHQASNEQFF. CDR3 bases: TGCGCCAGCACCTATAGACACCAAGCAAGCAATGAGCAGTTCTTC.

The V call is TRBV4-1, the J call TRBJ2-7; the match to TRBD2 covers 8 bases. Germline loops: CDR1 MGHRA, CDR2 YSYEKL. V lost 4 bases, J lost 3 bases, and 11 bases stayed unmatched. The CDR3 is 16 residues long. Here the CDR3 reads CASSRTTAGGVYEQYF. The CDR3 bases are TGCGCCAGCAGCCGGACTACTGCGGGAGGAGTCTACGAGCAGTACTTC.

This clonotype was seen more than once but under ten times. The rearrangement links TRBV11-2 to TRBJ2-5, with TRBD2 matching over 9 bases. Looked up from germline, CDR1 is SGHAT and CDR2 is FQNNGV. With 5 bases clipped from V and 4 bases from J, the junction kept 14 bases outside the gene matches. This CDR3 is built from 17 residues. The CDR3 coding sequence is TGTGCCAGCAGCACCGGGGCTAGCGGGAAATGGGGAGAGACCCAGTACTTC. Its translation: CASSTGASGKWGETQYF. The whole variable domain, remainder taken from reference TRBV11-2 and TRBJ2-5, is EAGVAQSPRYKIIEKRQSVAFWCNPISGHATLYWYQQILGQGPKLLIQFQNNGVVDDSQLPKDRFSAERLKGVDSTLKIQPAKLEDSAVYLCASSTGASGKWGETQYFGPGTRLLVL.

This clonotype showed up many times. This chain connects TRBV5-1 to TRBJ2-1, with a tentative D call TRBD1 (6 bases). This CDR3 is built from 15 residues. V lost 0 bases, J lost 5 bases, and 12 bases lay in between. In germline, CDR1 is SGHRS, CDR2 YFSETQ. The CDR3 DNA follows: TGCGCCAGCAGCTTGGGTAGCAGGGGCCACAATGAGCAGTTCTTC. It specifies CASSLGSRGHNEQFF.

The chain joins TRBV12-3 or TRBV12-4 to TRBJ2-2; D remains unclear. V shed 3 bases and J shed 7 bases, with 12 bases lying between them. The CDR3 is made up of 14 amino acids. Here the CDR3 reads CASSLMGGIGELFF. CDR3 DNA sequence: TGTGCCAGCAGTTTGATGGGCGGTATCGGGGAGCTGTTTTTT.

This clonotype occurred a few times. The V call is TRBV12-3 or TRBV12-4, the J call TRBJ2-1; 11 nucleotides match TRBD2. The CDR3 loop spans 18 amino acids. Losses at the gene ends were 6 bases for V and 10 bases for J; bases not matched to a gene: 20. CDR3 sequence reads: CASSHLSGLAGGRVEQFF. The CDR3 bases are TGTGCCAGCAGCCACCTCTCCGGACTAGCGGGTGGGAGAGTAGAGCAGTTCTTC.

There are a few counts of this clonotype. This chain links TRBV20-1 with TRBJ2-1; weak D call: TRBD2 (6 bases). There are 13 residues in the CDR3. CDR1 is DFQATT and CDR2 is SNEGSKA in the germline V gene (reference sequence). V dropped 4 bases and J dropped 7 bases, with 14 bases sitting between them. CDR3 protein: CSAKRRDRNEQFF. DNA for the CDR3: TGCAGTGCTAAAAGGAGGGATAGGAATGAGCAGTTCTTC.

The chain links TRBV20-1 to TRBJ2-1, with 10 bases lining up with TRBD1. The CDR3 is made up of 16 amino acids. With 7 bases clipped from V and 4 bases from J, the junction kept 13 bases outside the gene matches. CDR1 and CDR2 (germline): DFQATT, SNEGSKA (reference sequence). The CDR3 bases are TGCAGTGTGAGGGGCTGGGACAGGGGTGCTTACAATGAGCAGTTCTTC. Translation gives CSVRGWDRGAYNEQFF.

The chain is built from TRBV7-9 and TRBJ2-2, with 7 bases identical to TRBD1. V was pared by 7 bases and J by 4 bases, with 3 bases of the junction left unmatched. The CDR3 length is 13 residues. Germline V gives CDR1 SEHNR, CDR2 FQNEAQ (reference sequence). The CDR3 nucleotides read TGTGCCAGCACTGCAGGGGGCACCGGGGAGCTGTTTTTT. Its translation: CASTAGGTGELFF.

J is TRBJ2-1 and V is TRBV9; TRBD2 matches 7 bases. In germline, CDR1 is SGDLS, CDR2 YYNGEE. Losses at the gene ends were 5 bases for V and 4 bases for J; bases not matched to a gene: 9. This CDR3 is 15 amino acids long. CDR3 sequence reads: CASSSLGGKYNEQFF. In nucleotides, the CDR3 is TGTGCCAGCAGTTCTTTGGGGGGGAAATACAATGAGCAGTTCTTC. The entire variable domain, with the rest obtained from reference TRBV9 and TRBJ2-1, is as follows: DSGVTQTPKHLITATGQRVTLRCSPRSGDLSVYWYQQSLDQGLQFLIQYYNGEERAKGNILERFSAQQFPDLHSELNLSSLELGDSALYFCASSSLGGKYNEQFFGPGTRLTVL.

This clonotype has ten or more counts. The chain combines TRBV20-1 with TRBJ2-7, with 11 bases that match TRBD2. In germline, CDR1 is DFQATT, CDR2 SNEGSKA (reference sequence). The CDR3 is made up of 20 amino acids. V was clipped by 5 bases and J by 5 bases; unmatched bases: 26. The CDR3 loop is CSARLSGRASRPFSQHEQYF. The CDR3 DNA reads TGCAGTGCTCGGCTTAGCGGGAGGGCCTCTCGTCCCTTCAGTCAGCACGAGCAGTACTTC.

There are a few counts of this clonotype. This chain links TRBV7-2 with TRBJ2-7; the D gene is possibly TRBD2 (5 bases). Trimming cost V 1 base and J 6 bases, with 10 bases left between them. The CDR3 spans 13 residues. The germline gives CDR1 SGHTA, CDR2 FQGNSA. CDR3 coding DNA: TGTGCCAGCAGCTTAGTTTCTCGGGGCGAGCAGTACTTC. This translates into CASSLVSRGEQYF. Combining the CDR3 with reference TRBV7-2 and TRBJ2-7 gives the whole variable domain GAGVSQSPSNKVTEKGKDVELRCDPISGHTALYWYRQSLGQGLEFLIYFQGNSAPDKSGLPSDRFSAERTGGSVSTLTIQRTQQEDSAVYLCASSLVSRGEQYFGPGTRLTVT.

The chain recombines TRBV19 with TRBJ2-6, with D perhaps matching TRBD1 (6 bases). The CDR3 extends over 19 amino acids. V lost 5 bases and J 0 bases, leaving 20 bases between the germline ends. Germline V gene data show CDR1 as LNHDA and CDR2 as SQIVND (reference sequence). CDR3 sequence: CASSASTGPLISGANVLTF. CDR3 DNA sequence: TGTGCCAGTAGTGCATCGACAGGTCCCCTCATCTCTGGGGCCAACGTCCTGACTTTC. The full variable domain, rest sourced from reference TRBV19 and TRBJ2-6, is DGGITQSPKYLFRKEGQNVTLSCEQNLNHDAMYWYRQDPGQGLRLIYYSQIVNDFQKGDIAEGYSVSREKKESFPLTVTSAQKNPTAFYLCASSASTGPLISGANVLTFGAGSRLTVL.

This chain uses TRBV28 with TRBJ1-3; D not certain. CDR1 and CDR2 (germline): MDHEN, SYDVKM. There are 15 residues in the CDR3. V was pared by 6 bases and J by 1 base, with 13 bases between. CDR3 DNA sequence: TGTGCCAGCAGGTCAGACGGTTGGTCTGGAAACACCATATATTTT. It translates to CASRSDGWSGNTIYF.

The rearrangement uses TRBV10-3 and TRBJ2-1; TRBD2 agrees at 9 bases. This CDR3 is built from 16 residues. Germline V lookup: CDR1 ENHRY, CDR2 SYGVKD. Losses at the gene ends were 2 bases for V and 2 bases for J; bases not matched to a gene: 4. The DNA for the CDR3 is TGTGCCATCAGTGAGGGGGCGGGAGGGCCCTACAATGAGCAGTTCTTC. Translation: CAISEGAGGPYNEQFF.

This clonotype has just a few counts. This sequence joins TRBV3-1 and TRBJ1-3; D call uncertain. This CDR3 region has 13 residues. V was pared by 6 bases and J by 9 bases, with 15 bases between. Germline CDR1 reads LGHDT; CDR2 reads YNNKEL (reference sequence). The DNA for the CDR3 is TGTGCCAGCAGTTCTAACCCCCACAGCACCATATATTTT. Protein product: CASSSNPHSTIYF. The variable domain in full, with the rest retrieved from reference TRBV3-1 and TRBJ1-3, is DTAVSQTPKYLVTQMGNDKSIKCEQNLGHDTMYWYKQDSKKFLKIMFSYNNKELIINETVPNRFSPKSPDKAHLNLHINSLELGDSAVYFCASSSNPHSTIYFGEGSWLTVV.

The CDR3 DNA reads TGTGCCTGGAGTGGCTACGGGGGCGCATTCGATTTGAACACTGAAGCTTTCTTT. Translation: CAWSGYGGAFDLNTEAFF. The V and J genes are TRBV30 and TRBJ1-1; D is possibly TRBD1 (6 bases). With 1 base removed from V and 0 bases from J, the gap between germline ends came to 21 bases. From germline, CDR1 is GTSNPN and CDR2 SVGIG (reference sequence). The CDR3 extends over 18 amino acids.

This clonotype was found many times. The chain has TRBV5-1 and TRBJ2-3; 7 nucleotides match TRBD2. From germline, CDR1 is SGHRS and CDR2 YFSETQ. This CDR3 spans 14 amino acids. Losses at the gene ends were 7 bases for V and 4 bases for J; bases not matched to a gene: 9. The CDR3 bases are TGCGCCAGCGAGGGCGGGAGTTACGCAGATACGCAGTATTTT. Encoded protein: CASEGGSYADTQYF. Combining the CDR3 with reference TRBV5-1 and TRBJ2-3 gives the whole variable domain KAGVTQTPRYLIKTRGQQVTLSCSPISGHRSVSWYQQTPGQGLQFLFEYFSETQRNKGNFPGRFSGRQFSNSRSEMNVSTLELGDSALYLCASEGGSYADTQYFGPGTRLTVL.

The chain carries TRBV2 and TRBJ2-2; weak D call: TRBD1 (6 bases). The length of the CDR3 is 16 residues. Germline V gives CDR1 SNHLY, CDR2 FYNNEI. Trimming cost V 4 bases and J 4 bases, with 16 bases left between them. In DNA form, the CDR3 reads TGTGCCAGCAGTGGGACGGCAGCCAGGGGCACCGGGGAGCTGTTTTTT. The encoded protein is CASSGTAARGTGELFF.

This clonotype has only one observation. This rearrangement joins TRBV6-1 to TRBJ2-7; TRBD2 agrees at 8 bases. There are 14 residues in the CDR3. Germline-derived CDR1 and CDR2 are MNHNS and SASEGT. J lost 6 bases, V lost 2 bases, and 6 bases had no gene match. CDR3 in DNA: TGTGCCAGCAGTGAAAGGACTAGCTGGTCCGAGCAGTACTTC. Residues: CASSERTSWSEQYF.

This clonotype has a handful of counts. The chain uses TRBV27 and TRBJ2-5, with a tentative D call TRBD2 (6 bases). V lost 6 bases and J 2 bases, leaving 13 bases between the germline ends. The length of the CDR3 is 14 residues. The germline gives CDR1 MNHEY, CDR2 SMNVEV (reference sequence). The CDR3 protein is CASSSWGVQETQYF. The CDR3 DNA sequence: TGTGCCAGCAGCTCCTGGGGGGTACAAGAGACCCAGTACTTC.